This T cell receptor (beta chain) was documented in a study of blood T cell repertoires in COVID-19. Study-wide context: Donors in the United States, Italy and Spain gave samples during acute or convalescent COVID-19. From T cells, B-cell-depleted T cells, or PBMCs came the material, which was cDNA or gDNA.

Authors' processing steps: The assay estimated nucleated cells by amplifying reference gene primers. TCRdb keeps only in-frame clones here, not all; method: immunoSEQ multiplex PCR. Clonal size and the V and J genes are those of that table, whereas D and trimming came from the DNA. The sample carries 300,000 to 450,000 clones, approximately 81% recorded once. The ends were cut back, 3 bases at V and 2 bases at J, with 13 bases in the middle. Per germline, CDR1 MNHNS and CDR2 SASEGT. The CDR3 has 15 residues. This clone appeared a few times. Sequencing used peripheral blood. V is TRBV6-1 and J is TRBJ1-2, with D perhaps matching TRBD1 (6 bases). This TCR came from a woman aged 18-30 years with acute or convalescent COVID-19. CDR3 loop: CASSDRQVANYGYTF. The CDR3 DNA reads as TGTGCCAGCAGTGATAGACAGGTGGCGAACTATGGCTACACCTTC.